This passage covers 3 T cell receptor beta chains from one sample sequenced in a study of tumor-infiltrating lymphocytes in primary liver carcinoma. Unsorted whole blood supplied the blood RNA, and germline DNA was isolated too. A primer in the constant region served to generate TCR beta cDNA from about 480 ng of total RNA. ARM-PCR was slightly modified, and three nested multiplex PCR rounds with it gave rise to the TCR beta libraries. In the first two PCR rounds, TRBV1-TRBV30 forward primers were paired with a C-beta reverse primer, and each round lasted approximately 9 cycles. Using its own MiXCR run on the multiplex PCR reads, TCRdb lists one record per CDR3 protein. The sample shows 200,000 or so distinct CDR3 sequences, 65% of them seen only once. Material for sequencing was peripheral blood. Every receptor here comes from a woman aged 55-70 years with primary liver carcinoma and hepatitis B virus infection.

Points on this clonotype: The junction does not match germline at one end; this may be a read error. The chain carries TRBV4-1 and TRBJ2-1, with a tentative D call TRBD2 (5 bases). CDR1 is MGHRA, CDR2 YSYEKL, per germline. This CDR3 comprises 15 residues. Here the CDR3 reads CASSPTDSRGVEQFF. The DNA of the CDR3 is TGTGCCAGCAGTCCCACGGACTCGAGAGGCGTTGAGCAGTTCTTC.

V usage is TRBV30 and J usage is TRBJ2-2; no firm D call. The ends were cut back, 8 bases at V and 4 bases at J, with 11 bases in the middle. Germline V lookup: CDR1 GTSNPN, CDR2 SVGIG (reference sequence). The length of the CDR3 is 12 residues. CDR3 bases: TGTGCCCGGAATTGGGGCACCGGGGAGCTGTTTTTT. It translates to CARNWGTGELFF.

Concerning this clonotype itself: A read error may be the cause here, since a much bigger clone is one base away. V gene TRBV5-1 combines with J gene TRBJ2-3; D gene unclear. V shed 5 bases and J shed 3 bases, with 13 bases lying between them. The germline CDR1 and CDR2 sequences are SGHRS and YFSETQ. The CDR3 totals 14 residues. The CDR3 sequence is CASRADMGTDTQYF. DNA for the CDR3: TGCGCCAGCAGAGCAGACATGGGTACAGATACGCAGTATTTT.